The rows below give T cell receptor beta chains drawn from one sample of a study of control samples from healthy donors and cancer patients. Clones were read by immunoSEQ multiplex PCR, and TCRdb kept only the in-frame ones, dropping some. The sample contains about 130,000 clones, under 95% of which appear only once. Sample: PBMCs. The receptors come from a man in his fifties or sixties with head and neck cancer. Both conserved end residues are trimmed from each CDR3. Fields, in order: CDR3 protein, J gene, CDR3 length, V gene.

CDR3 protein: ASSEDGGEQF; J gene: TRBJ2-1; CDR3 length: 10; V gene: TRBV10-2
CDR3 protein: ASRRGLDTDTQY; J gene: TRBJ2-3; CDR3 length: 12; V gene: TRBV7-3
CDR3 protein: ASSYSRGDRGY; J gene: TRBJ2-5; CDR3 length: 11; V gene: TRBV6-6
CDR3 protein: AWSDQLGAYT; J gene: TRBJ1-2; CDR3 length: 10; V gene: TRBV30
CDR3 protein: ASSQVSGGPNYNEQF; J gene: TRBJ2-1; CDR3 length: 15; V gene: TRBV4-3
CDR3 protein: ASTPTGYSNQPQH; J gene: TRBJ1-5; CDR3 length: 13; V gene: TRBV6-6
CDR3 protein: ASSLVSSVGEQY; J gene: TRBJ2-7; CDR3 length: 12; V gene: TRBV7-9
CDR3 protein: AISESGGNTEAF; J gene: TRBJ1-1; CDR3 length: 12; V gene: TRBV10-3
CDR3 protein: ASRASGANVLT; J gene: TRBJ2-6; CDR3 length: 11; V gene: TRBV7-2
CDR3 protein: ASSLDRVTIY; J gene: TRBJ1-3; CDR3 length: 10; V gene: TRBV7-2
CDR3 protein: ASSYGQGGDTQY; J gene: TRBJ2-3; CDR3 length: 12; V gene: TRBV18
CDR3 protein: ASSQDGFYSPLH; J gene: TRBJ1-6; CDR3 length: 12; V gene: TRBV2
CDR3 protein: ASSSGGMETQY; J gene: TRBJ2-5; CDR3 length: 11; V gene: TRBV2
CDR3 protein: ASSTFRGKTGELF; J gene: TRBJ2-2; CDR3 length: 13; V gene: TRBV5-8
CDR3 protein: ASNLHGVTEAF; J gene: TRBJ1-1; CDR3 length: 11; V gene: TRBV6-5
CDR3 protein: ASSAGASGGEETQY; J gene: TRBJ2-5; CDR3 length: 14; V gene: TRBV6-1
CDR3 protein: ATSDSQDRGRGEQF; J gene: TRBJ2-1; CDR3 length: 14; V gene: TRBV24-1
CDR3 protein: ASEENLAYEQY; J gene: TRBJ2-7; CDR3 length: 11; V gene: TRBV6-5
CDR3 protein: ASSLGTSGSYEQY; J gene: TRBJ2-7; CDR3 length: 13; V gene: TRBV28
CDR3 protein: ASSLGVGAYNEQF; J gene: TRBJ2-1; CDR3 length: 13; V gene: TRBV7-8
CDR3 protein: ASSLAPGPTYEQY; J gene: TRBJ2-7; CDR3 length: 13; V gene: TRBV5-1
CDR3 protein: ASSVSNTGELF; J gene: TRBJ2-2; CDR3 length: 11; V gene: TRBV5-1
CDR3 protein: ASSQDTGPMYEKLF; J gene: TRBJ1-4; CDR3 length: 14; V gene: TRBV4-3
CDR3 protein: ASRGQAVGEAF; J gene: TRBJ1-1; CDR3 length: 11; V gene: TRBV6-5
CDR3 protein: ALQEIAPYNEQF; J gene: TRBJ2-1; CDR3 length: 12; V gene: TRBV7-9
CDR3 protein: ASSLEQLAKNIQY; J gene: TRBJ2-4; CDR3 length: 13; V gene: TRBV5-8
CDR3 protein: ASTRDLYNSPLH; J gene: TRBJ1-6; CDR3 length: 12; V gene: TRBV19
CDR3 protein: ASSLAGYRGYT; J gene: TRBJ1-2; CDR3 length: 11; V gene: TRBV11-1
CDR3 protein: ASSARTGSGYNEQF; J gene: TRBJ2-1; CDR3 length: 14; V gene: TRBV11-2
CDR3 protein: ASTPLDNNYGYT; J gene: TRBJ1-2; CDR3 length: 12; V gene: TRBV11-1
CDR3 protein: ASSPSLWERETQY; J gene: TRBJ2-5; CDR3 length: 13; V gene: TRBV7-9
CDR3 protein: ASSNRYNSPLH; J gene: TRBJ1-6; CDR3 length: 11; V gene: TRBV21-1
CDR3 protein: ASIGQTGNTEAF; J gene: TRBJ1-1; CDR3 length: 12; V gene: TRBV6-5
CDR3 protein: ASSSDRVPNEQY; J gene: TRBJ2-7; CDR3 length: 12; V gene: TRBV4-2
CDR3 protein: ASSFRGRSPAYGYT; J gene: TRBJ1-2; CDR3 length: 14; V gene: TRBV7-2
CDR3 protein: ASSQDRQGGSSPLH; J gene: TRBJ1-6; CDR3 length: 14; V gene: TRBV4-3
CDR3 protein: ATSAARSGPQH; J gene: TRBJ1-5; CDR3 length: 11; V gene: TRBV24-1
CDR3 protein: ASSLGLASTDTQY; J gene: TRBJ2-3; CDR3 length: 13; V gene: TRBV7-9
CDR3 protein: ASSLVSEQF; J gene: TRBJ2-1; CDR3 length: 9; V gene: TRBV7-2
CDR3 protein: ASSQERGIGELF; J gene: TRBJ2-2; CDR3 length: 12; V gene: TRBV4-3
CDR3 protein: ASSANRPTGGDGYT; J gene: TRBJ1-2; CDR3 length: 14; V gene: TRBV7-9
CDR3 protein: ASSRAARGYGYT; J gene: TRBJ1-2; CDR3 length: 12; V gene: TRBV28
CDR3 protein: APQRGELF; J gene: TRBJ2-2; CDR3 length: 8; V gene: TRBV24-1
CDR3 protein: ASSLRGGPNQPQH; J gene: TRBJ1-5; CDR3 length: 13; V gene: TRBV7-9
CDR3 protein: ASSLWGPPEAEAF; J gene: TRBJ1-1; CDR3 length: 13; V gene: TRBV27
CDR3 protein: ASSPWGGDEQY; J gene: TRBJ2-7; CDR3 length: 11; V gene: TRBV12-3/TRBV12-4
CDR3 protein: ASSPTSGGKDTQY; J gene: TRBJ2-3; CDR3 length: 13; V gene: TRBV11-2
CDR3 protein: ATQDRDQHTGELF; J gene: TRBJ2-2; CDR3 length: 13; V gene: TRBV24-1
CDR3 protein: ASSLRGGTSYEQY; J gene: TRBJ2-7; CDR3 length: 13; V gene: TRBV7-2
CDR3 protein: ASSFYRDNEQF; J gene: TRBJ2-1; CDR3 length: 11; V gene: TRBV7-2
CDR3 protein: ASSLGRDGELF; J gene: TRBJ2-2; CDR3 length: 11; V gene: TRBV5-1
CDR3 protein: ASSKRGSGGLTDTQY; J gene: TRBJ2-3; CDR3 length: 15; V gene: TRBV21-1
CDR3 protein: ASSLVGTSGQETQY; J gene: TRBJ2-5; CDR3 length: 14; V gene: TRBV5-6